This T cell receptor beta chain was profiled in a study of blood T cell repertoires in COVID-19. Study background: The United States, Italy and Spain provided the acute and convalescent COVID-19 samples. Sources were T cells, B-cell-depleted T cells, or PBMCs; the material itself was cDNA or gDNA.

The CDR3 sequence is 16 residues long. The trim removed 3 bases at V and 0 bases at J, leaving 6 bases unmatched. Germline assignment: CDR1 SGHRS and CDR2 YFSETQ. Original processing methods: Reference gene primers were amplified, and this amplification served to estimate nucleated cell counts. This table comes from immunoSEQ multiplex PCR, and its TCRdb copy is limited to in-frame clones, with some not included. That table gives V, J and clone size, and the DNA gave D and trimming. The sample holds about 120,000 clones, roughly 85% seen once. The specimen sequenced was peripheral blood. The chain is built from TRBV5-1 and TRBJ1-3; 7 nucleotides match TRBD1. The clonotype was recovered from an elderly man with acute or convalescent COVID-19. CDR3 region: CASSYGQDFSGNTIYF. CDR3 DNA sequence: TGCGCCAGCAGCTACGGACAGGATTTCTCTGGAAACACCATATATTTT.